A selection of T cell receptor beta chains follows, all from one sample in a study of shared clonotypes between healthy human individuals. Sequenced by immunoSEQ multiplex PCR; TCRdb stores in-frame clones only, minus some. The data hold about 2 million clones, with 85% to 95% observed a single time. What was sequenced was naive CD4+ T cells sorted from blood. The receptors shown here come from a man between 18 and 29 years old in good health. Both conserved end residues are part of each CDR3.

cdr3_length j_call v_call cdr3_aa
13 TRBJ1-2 TRBV2 CASGIRPNYGYTF
15 TRBJ2-7 TRBV7-2 CASSQLAGGPYEQYF
14 TRBJ1-1 TRBV18 CASSTQSMNTEAFF
14 TRBJ2-6 TRBV6-4 CASSEWAGANVLTF
14 TRBJ2-2 TRBV7-2 CASSSGVNTGELFF
15 TRBJ2-7 TRBV9 CASSSEPGTGIEQYF
14 TRBJ1-4 TRBV14 CASSRRQGTEKLFF
14 TRBJ2-3 TRBV5-6 CASSSAGVPDTQYF
14 TRBJ1-4 TRBV6-5 CASSYRQGLEKLFF
15 TRBJ2-7 TRBV5-1 CASRPDEAGAHEQYF
12 TRBJ2-3 TRBV7-9 CASSLEWDTQYF
17 TRBJ1-3 TRBV5-1 CASSTGQAPNSGNTIYF
14 TRBJ2-2 TRBV7-3 CASSAGLNTGELFF
11 TRBJ1-2 TRBV28 CASSDQYGYTF
19 TRBJ2-2 TRBV30 CAWSGTSGRAVKGTGELFF
13 TRBJ2-5 TRBV5-1 CASRSSNQETQYF
13 TRBJ1-3 TRBV7-3 CASSRGSGNTIYF
16 TRBJ2-3 TRBV7-2 CASSLGPTGGTDTQYF
15 TRBJ1-2 TRBV5-4 CASRSTGTGLGGYTF
14 TRBJ1-5 TRBV6-4 CASSNSRYNQPQHF
13 TRBJ1-1 TRBV21-1 CASTGAFTMKAFF
13 TRBJ1-1 TRBV14 CASSQGLDTEAFF
15 TRBJ1-6 TRBV18 CASSPPGQYNSPLHF
17 TRBJ2-5 TRBV13 CASSLYSGVRVKETQYF
14 TRBJ1-2 TRBV5-4 CASSEVDRAYGYTF
20 TRBJ2-1 TRBV10-2 CASSEPQSQLWGSSYNEQFF
13 TRBJ1-2 TRBV6-5 CASSYRAGYGYTF
15 TRBJ1-6 TRBV5-1 CASSLNWGHNSPLHF
16 TRBJ2-4 TRBV7-2 CASSFRRGLAKNIQYF
15 TRBJ2-3 TRBV28 CASSPLDTLPDTQYF
14 TRBJ1-2 TRBV6-1 CASSGYRGSYGYTF
13 TRBJ1-1 TRBV19 CASSKQLNTEAFF
14 TRBJ1-1 TRBV7-9 CASSLGQGDTEAFF
14 TRBJ2-1 TRBV29-1 CSGNRISDYNEQFF
15 TRBJ2-1 TRBV18 CASSPLAGGGNEQFF
16 TRBJ2-7 TRBV19 CASSTPGGPGGYEQYF
16 TRBJ2-1 TRBV7-2 CASSLVTTSGAHEQFF
17 TRBJ2-7 TRBV5-4 CASSLGGSSWASYEQYF
14 TRBJ2-2 TRBV19 CASRGTQNTGELFF
13 TRBJ2-5 TRBV29-1 CSVGAGIYETQYF
14 TRBJ1-1 TRBV5-1 CASSLGGSNTEAFF
14 TRBJ2-7 TRBV2 CASSEVRTDGEQYF
13 TRBJ1-3 TRBV29-1 CSVRDGGSNTIYF
13 TRBJ1-1 TRBV7-9 CASTSNRGTEAFF